This T cell receptor beta chain was retrieved from a study of blood T cell repertoires in COVID-19. In the study overall: Sites in the United States, Italy and Spain provided acute and convalescent COVID-19 samples. PBMCs, B-cell-depleted T cells, or T cells were the source of the cDNA or gDNA that made up the material.

In the original workflow: Amplification with reference gene primers provided the estimates of nucleated cell counts. Profiled with immunoSEQ multiplex PCR; TCRdb holds only in-frame clones, not every one. V and J calls plus clone size are reproduced from that table; the DNA served to infer D and trimming. The sample lists about 670,000 clones; 70% to 90% were seen once. Sequenced material: peripheral blood. This TCR came from a woman younger than 30 with acute or convalescent COVID-19.

The CDR3 sequence is CASSPPGLGGEEQYF. The CDR3 nucleotides read TGCGCCAGCAGCCCCCCGGGACTAGGGGGTGAAGAGCAGTACTTC. This chain uses TRBV4-1 with TRBJ2-7, with 8 positions matching TRBD2. Germline loops: CDR1 MGHRA, CDR2 YSYEKL. V shed 4 bases and J 7 bases; nucleotides not matched to a gene: 12. This CDR3 has 15 residues.